These 27 T cell receptor beta chains were all obtained from the same sample, sequenced in a study of T cell repertoires in cytomegalovirus infection. Their antigen targets remain unknown. TCRdb reprocessed the reads via MiXCR and lists one record per CDR3 protein. The table records fewer than 1,000,000 distinct CDR3 sequences, less than 35% of them present only once. The material sequenced was cultured CD8+ T cells from PBMCs, taken from culture after CMV antigen stimulation. These TCRs come from a human donor in good health (CMV status not recorded). Some clones in this sample may be carry-over from other donors' samples.

V usage is TRBV7-9 and J usage is TRBJ2-1, with 12 bases aligning to TRBD2. V gave up 3 bases and J gave up 4 bases; unmatched junction bases: 4. The CDR3 is 16 residues long. Per germline, CDR1 SEHNR and CDR2 FQNEAQ (reference sequence). CDR3 nucleotide sequence: TGTGCCAGCAGCTTCTGGACTAGCGGGGTGTACAATGAGCAGTTCTTC. Its protein product is CASSFWTSGVYNEQFF.

This clonotype was seen more than once but under ten times. The chain combines TRBV7-8 with TRBJ1-2; the D is unclear. Trimming cost V 5 bases and J 7 bases, with 17 bases left between them. Looked up from germline, CDR1 is SGHVS and CDR2 is FQNEAQ. CDR3 length equals 14 residues. The CDR3 is CASSPGLLYFGYTF. The CDR3 nucleotides read TGTGCCAGCAGCCCCGGACTGTTGTACTTTGGCTACACCTTC. The full variable domain, in which reference TRBV7-8 and TRBJ1-2 provide the parts outside the CDR3, is GAGVSQSPRYKVAKRGQDVALRCDPISGHVSLFWYQQALGQGPEFLTYFQNEAQLDKSGLPSDRFFAERPEGSVSTLKIQRTQQEDSAVYLCASSPGLLYFGYTFGSGTRLTVV.

This rearrangement joins TRBV20-1 to TRBJ2-3, with D hard to call. The V end lost 5 bases, the J end lost 6 bases, and 12 bases lay between the germline ends. The CDR3 runs 12 residues. The germline CDR1 and CDR2 sequences are DFQATT and SNEGSKA (reference sequence). CDR3 region: CSAFPRWDTQYF. The CDR3 bases are TGCAGTGCTTTTCCTCGCTGGGATACGCAGTATTTT.

The gene calls are TRBV15 and TRBJ1-1; D is ambiguous. This CDR3 has 13 residues. Trimming left V 2 bases short and J 7 bases short, with 11 bases between. CDR1 LNHNV and CDR2 YYDKDF come from the germline V gene (reference sequence). The CDR3 bases are TGTGCCACCAGCAGATCCGGCGACGGTGAAGCTTTCTTT. Amino acids: CATSRSGDGEAFF.

This clonotype was seen a handful of times. V and J are TRBV19 and TRBJ2-1, with D unresolved. The CDR3 covers 12 residues. Trimming took 1 base from V and 10 from J, leaving 8 bases between them. CDR1 is LNHDA, CDR2 SQIVND, per germline (reference sequence). CDR3 amino acids: CASSIGREEQFF. For the CDR3, the DNA is TGTGCCAGTAGTATAGGCCGTGAGGAGCAGTTCTTC.

Only a few counts were recorded for this clonotype. The chain carries TRBV6-2 or TRBV6-3 and TRBJ1-1, with 9 bases fitting TRBD1. Per germline, CDR1 MNHEY and CDR2 SVGEGT. Trimming removed 2 bases from V and 6 bases from J; junction bases left unmatched: 7. This CDR3 is 15 amino acids long. DNA for the CDR3: TGTGCCAGCAGTTACGCACAGGGGGCGGCCCCTGAAGCTTTCTTT. Translating gives CASSYAQGAAPEAFF.

The chain joins TRBV5-6 to TRBJ1-5; TRBD1 matches at 8 bases. The CDR3 consists of 15 residues. Germline V CDR1 and CDR2: SGHDT, YYEEEE. V lost 4 bases, J lost 5 bases, and 8 bases stayed unmatched. DNA for the CDR3: TGTGCCAGCAGCAGGACAGGGTCCGCGGATCAGCCCCAGCATTTT. It encodes CASSRTGSADQPQHF. Supplemented by reference TRBV5-6 and TRBJ1-5, the full variable domain reads DAGVTQSPTHLIKTRGQQVTLRCSPKSGHDTVSWYQQALGQGPQFIFQYYEEEERQRGNFPDRFSGHQFPNYSSELNVNALLLGDSALYLCASSRTGSADQPQHFGDGTRLSIL.

The chain recombines TRBV7-6 with TRBJ2-7; tentative D call: TRBD2 (5 bases). Germline CDR1 is SGHVS and CDR2 is FNYEAQ. CDR3 length equals 15 residues. The germline V and J ends were trimmed by 5 bases and 3 bases, with 17 bases remaining between them. In nucleotides, the CDR3 is TGTGCCAGCAGCGACGGGGATCAAGGAAACTACGAGCAGTACTTC. Translation gives CASSDGDQGNYEQYF.

This clonotype was detected ten times or more. The chain is built from TRBV7-8 and TRBJ2-1; tentative D call: TRBD1 (5 bases). This CDR3 has 14 residues. V lost 8 bases to trimming and J lost 4 bases, with 15 bases between them. Germline V gene data show CDR1 as SGHVS and CDR2 as FQNEAQ. The CDR3 DNA reads as TGTGCCAGCTCCCCCAGGGCGGATTACAATGAGCAGTTCTTC. This codes for CASSPRADYNEQFF.

Only one count was recorded for this clonotype. V is TRBV5-1 and J is TRBJ2-5; TRBD1 matches 8 bases. The CDR3 covers 15 residues. Germline CDR1 is SGHRS and CDR2 is YFSETQ. Trimming took 0 bases from V and 5 from J; bases not matched to a gene: 6. DNA of the CDR3: TGCGCCAGCAGCTTGGGACAGGGGAGATGGGAGACCCAGTACTTC. Translated, it gives CASSLGQGRWETQYF.

The V and J genes are TRBV2 and TRBJ2-7; the match to TRBD1 covers 7 bases. The CDR3 contains 14 residues. With 3 bases clipped from V and 1 base from J, the junction kept 3 bases outside the gene matches. CDR1 and CDR2 (germline): SNHLY, FYNNEI. The CDR3 protein is CASSEGQSSYEQYV. In DNA, the CDR3 is TGTGCCAGCAGTGAGGGACAGTCTTCCTACGAGCAGTACGTC.

This clonotype was detected ten times or more. V gene TRBV7-8 combines with J gene TRBJ2-3; 9 bases agree with TRBD2. V dropped 1 base and J dropped 0; count of bases not matched to a gene: 5. The CDR3 sequence is 17 residues long. Germline V gene lookup returns CDR1 SGHVS and CDR2 FQNEAQ. CDR3 coding DNA: TGTGCCAGCAGCTTAGTGCTAGCGGGGACTAGCACAGATACGCAGTATTTT. Its protein product is CASSLVLAGTSTDTQYF.

This clonotype was counted at least ten times. The V gene is TRBV7-8, the J gene TRBJ1-1, with TRBD1 matching 9 bases. Germline CDR1 is SGHVS and CDR2 is FQNEAQ. The V and J ends lost 0 bases and 0 bases, in that order; junction bases with no gene match: 5. CDR3 length: 17 residues. CDR3 nucleotide sequence: TGTGCCAGCAGCTTAGCGGGACAGGGCCTTATGAACACTGAAGCTTTCTTT. Translating it yields CASSLAGQGLMNTEAFF. Full variable domain (rest looked up from reference TRBV7-8 and TRBJ1-1): GAGVSQSPRYKVAKRGQDVALRCDPISGHVSLFWYQQALGQGPEFLTYFQNEAQLDKSGLPSDRFFAERPEGSVSTLKIQRTQQEDSAVYLCASSLAGQGLMNTEAFFGQGTRLTVV.

The sample holds many counts of this clonotype. The chain uses TRBV12-3 or TRBV12-4 and TRBJ2-7; TRBD2 is a possible D gene (5 bases). The germline V and J ends were trimmed by 3 bases and 1 base, with 7 bases remaining between them. The CDR3 has 13 residues. The CDR3: CASSFPGSYEQYF. The DNA of the CDR3 is TGTGCCAGCAGTTTCCCGGGGTCCTACGAGCAGTACTTC.

This clonotype was observed a few times. The J gene is TRBJ2-2, the V gene TRBV5-1; TRBD2 matches 14 bases. V dropped 2 bases and J dropped 0; count of bases not matched to a gene: 9. Per germline, CDR1 SGHRS and CDR2 YFSETQ. The CDR3 is 20 amino acids. The CDR3 nucleotides read TGCGCCAGCAGCTTCCCCCTCGGACTAGCGGGGGGAGCGAACACCGGGGAGCTGTTTTTT. It codes for CASSFPLGLAGGANTGELFF.

Only a few counts were recorded for this clonotype. V and J are TRBV7-6 and TRBJ2-3, with a tentative D call TRBD1 (6 bases). Germline CDR1 is SGHVS and CDR2 is FNYEAQ. V lost 1 base and J lost 0, with 11 bases in between. This CDR3 region has 16 residues. CDR3 nucleotides: TGTGCCAGCAGCTTAGATCAGGGGCAGAGCACAGATACGCAGTATTTT. Encoded protein: CASSLDQGQSTDTQYF.

The V call is TRBV28, the J call TRBJ2-2; no reliable D call. Germline V CDR1 and CDR2: MDHEN, SYDVKM. The CDR3 is 14 amino acids. V shed 6 bases and J shed 6 bases, with 14 bases lying between them. The CDR3 protein is CASSPTIFAGELFF. CDR3 coding DNA: TGTGCCAGCAGCCCAACAATCTTCGCCGGGGAGCTGTTTTTT.

Concerning this clonotype itself: The conserved phenylalanine or tryptophan is not found at the CDR3 terminus, so this likely reflects a read error. The chain carries TRBV10-3 and TRBJ1-3; D is unresolved. This CDR3 has 15 amino acids. Looked up from germline, CDR1 is ENHRY and CDR2 is SYGVKD. V lost 3 bases and J 2 bases, leaving 11 bases between the germline ends. The CDR3 here is CAISDAGRTGNTIYY. CDR3 bases: TGTGCCATCAGTGACGCCGGGAGGACTGGAAACACCATATATTAT.

This clonotype was detected many times. V and J are TRBV11-3 and TRBJ2-1; D unclear. Germline V gene data show CDR1 as SGHNT and CDR2 as YENEEA. The CDR3 contains 13 residues. V shed 6 bases and J shed 6 bases, with 12 bases lying between them. The CDR3 DNA is TGTGCCAGCAGTTTGATGACTTTCAATGAGCAGTTCTTC. Its translation: CASSLMTFNEQFF.

This clonotype has at least ten counts. The rearrangement joins TRBV7-8 to TRBJ2-3; TRBD1 agrees at 9 bases. The germline V gene has CDR1 SGHVS and CDR2 FQNEAQ. V lost 4 bases, J lost 2 bases, and 7 bases stayed unmatched. The CDR3 covers 16 residues. The chain's CDR3 is CASSSRQGEDTDTQYF. The CDR3 nucleotides read TGTGCCAGCAGCTCCCGACAGGGGGAGGACACAGATACGCAGTATTTT.

In its sample, this clonotype was seen many times. The V and J genes are TRBV7-6 and TRBJ2-7; 7 bases match TRBD1. V was pared by 1 base and J by 3 bases, with 6 bases of the junction left unmatched. The CDR3 covers 15 residues. Germline loops: CDR1 SGHVS, CDR2 FNYEAQ. The CDR3 DNA sequence: TGTGCCAGCAGCTTAGAGGGGACAGCGAACTACGAGCAGTACGTC. It is translated as CASSLEGTANYEQYV.

The chain joins TRBV27 to TRBJ1-6; no clear D gene. There are 15 residues in the CDR3. Germline V gene sequence: CDR1 MNHEY, CDR2 SMNVEV (reference sequence). The V gene lost 7 bases and the J gene lost 7 bases, with 17 bases spanning the gap. This chain's CDR3 is CASTTRTEENSPLHF. The DNA for the CDR3 is TGTGCCAGCACCACCAGGACGGAAGAGAATTCACCCCTCCACTTT.

This clonotype was seen a few times. The J gene is TRBJ1-5, the V gene TRBV7-9; TRBD1 matches 10 bases. V dropped 4 bases and J dropped 5; count of bases not matched to a gene: 8. The germline CDR1 and CDR2 sequences are SEHNR and FQNEAQ (reference sequence). The CDR3 is made up of 16 amino acids. The CDR3 sequence is CASSSTGTGDYQPQHF. The CDR3 region has the DNA TGTGCCAGCAGCTCTACCGGGACAGGGGACTATCAGCCCCAGCATTTT.

The V call is TRBV24-1, the J call TRBJ1-1; D gene uncertain. The CDR3 is 13 amino acids. Trimming removed 8 bases from V and 3 bases from J, with 12 bases in between. Germline V gene lookup returns CDR1 KGHDR and CDR2 SFDVKD. The CDR3 loop is CATTAGRDTEAFF. The CDR3 DNA follows: TGTGCCACCACTGCCGGGCGGGACACTGAAGCTTTCTTT.

This clonotype has more than one count but fewer than ten. The chain combines TRBV11-2 with TRBJ1-3, with unresolved D. Germline values: CDR1 SGHAT, CDR2 FQNNGV. This CDR3 has 17 residues. V was clipped by 2 bases and J by 0 bases, with 14 bases between them. CDR3 nucleotides: TGTGCCAGCAGCTTAACCCCCCGCGGGGACTCTGGAAACACCATATATTTT. Its protein is CASSLTPRGDSGNTIYF.

The sample holds a few counts of this clonotype. This chain uses TRBV7-9 with TRBJ2-3, with D perhaps matching TRBD1 (6 bases). V lost 2 bases, J lost 5 bases, and 8 bases lay in between. CDR1 SEHNR and CDR2 FQNEAQ come from the germline V gene (reference sequence). This CDR3 contains 13 residues. The CDR3 sequence is CASSLQGRDTQYF. The CDR3 DNA follows: TGTGCCAGCAGCTTACAGGGGAGAGATACGCAGTATTTT.

This chain joins TRBV2 and TRBJ2-1; D tentatively fits TRBD1 or TRBD2 (5 bases each). V shed 8 bases and J shed 9 bases, with 14 bases lying between them. Per germline, CDR1 SNHLY and CDR2 FYNNEI. The CDR3 covers 12 residues. As DNA, the CDR3 is TGTGCCAGCGGCCCAGGGACCGGTGAGCAGTTCTTC. Translation gives CASGPGTGEQFF.